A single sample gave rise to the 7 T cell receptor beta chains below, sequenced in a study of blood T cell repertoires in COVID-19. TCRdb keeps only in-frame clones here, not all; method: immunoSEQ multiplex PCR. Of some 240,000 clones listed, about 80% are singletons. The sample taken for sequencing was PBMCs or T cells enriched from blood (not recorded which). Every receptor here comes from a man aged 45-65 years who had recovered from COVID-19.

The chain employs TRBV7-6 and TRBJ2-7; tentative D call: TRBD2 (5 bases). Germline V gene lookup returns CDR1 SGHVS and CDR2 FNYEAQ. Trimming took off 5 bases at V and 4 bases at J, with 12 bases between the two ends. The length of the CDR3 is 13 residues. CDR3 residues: CASSRESGYEQYF. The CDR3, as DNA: TGTGCCAGCAGCCGCGAGTCGGGATACGAGCAGTACTTC.

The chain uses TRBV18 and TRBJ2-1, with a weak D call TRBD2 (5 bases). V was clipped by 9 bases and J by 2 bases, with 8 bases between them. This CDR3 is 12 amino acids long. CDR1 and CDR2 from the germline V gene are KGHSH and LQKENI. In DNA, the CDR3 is TGTGCCAGTGGGAGCCCCTACAATGAGCAGTTCTTC. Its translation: CASGSPYNEQFF.

As DNA, the CDR3 is TGTGCCAGTAGTATTGTGGGCGTAATGAACACTGAAGCTTTCTTT. Translation gives CASSIVGVMNTEAFF. This chain links TRBV19 with TRBJ1-1; D gene ambiguous. The CDR3 is made up of 15 amino acids. Germline V gene lookup returns CDR1 LNHDA and CDR2 SQIVND (reference sequence). The germline V and J ends were trimmed by 3 bases and 0 bases, with 11 bases remaining between them.

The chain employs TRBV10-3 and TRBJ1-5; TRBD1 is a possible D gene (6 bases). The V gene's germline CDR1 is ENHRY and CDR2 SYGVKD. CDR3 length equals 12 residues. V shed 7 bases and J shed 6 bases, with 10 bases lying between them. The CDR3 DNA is TGTGCCATCAAGGGGGAAGGTCAGCCCCAGCATTTT. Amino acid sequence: CAIKGEGQPQHF.

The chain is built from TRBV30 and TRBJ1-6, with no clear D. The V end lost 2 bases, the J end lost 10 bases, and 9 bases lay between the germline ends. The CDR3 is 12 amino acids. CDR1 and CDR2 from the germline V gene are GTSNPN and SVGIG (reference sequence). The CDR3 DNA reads TGTGCCTGGAGTAACACAAACTCACCCCTCCACTTT. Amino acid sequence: CAWSNTNSPLHF.

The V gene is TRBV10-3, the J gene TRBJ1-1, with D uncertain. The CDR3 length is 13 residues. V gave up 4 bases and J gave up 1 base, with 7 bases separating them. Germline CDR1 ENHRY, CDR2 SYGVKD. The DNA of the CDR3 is TGTGCCATCAGTGCAGGTGGGAACACTGAAGCTTTCTTT. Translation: CAISAGGNTEAFF.

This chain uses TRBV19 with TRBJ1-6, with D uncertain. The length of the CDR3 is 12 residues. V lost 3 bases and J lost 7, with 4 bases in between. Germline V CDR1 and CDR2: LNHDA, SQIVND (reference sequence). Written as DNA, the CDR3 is TGTGCCAGTAGTATTCTGAATTCACCCCTCCACTTT. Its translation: CASSILNSPLHF.